This T cell receptor (beta chain) is drawn from a study of T-cell reconstitution after alpha-beta-depleted transplantation in children. Study-wide findings and caveats: T-cell numbers and diversity, one year after transplant, stemmed largely from T cells that were newly produced.

This CDR3 spans 16 amino acids. Germline-derived CDR1 and CDR2 are SEHNR and FQNEAQ (reference sequence). It was with unique molecular identifiers that the TCRbeta library was prepared. MiXCR, applied by TCRdb to the PCR reads, yields one record per CDR3 protein. The sample has around 440,000 distinct CDR3 sequences; 8% to 11% are singletons. Remarks on this clonotype: Its antigen is unidentified. A junction boundary mismatches the germline segment, possibly from a read error.

The TCR was taken from a child aged 2 to 9 with inherited bone marrow failure, due to receive a stem cell transplant. This chain links TRBV7-9 with TRBJ2-6; no clear D. Sequenced material: PBMCs, taken before TCRalphabeta/CD19-depleted stem cell transplant. This CDR3 reads CASSFGTDSEANVLTF. CDR3 nucleotide sequence: TGTGCCAGCAGCTTCGGAACAGACTCTGAGGCCAACGTCCTGACTTTC.